The rows below give T cell receptor beta chains drawn from one sample of a study. From the reads, TCRdb called clonotypes with MiXCR, one entry per CDR3 protein. In the table there are some 3,500 distinct CDR3 sequences, 7.5% to 10% of which are singletons. The sample was CD4+ T cells from synovial fluid. The source is a human donor with rheumatoid arthritis. Each CDR3 is given with its conserved first and last residue.

>TRBJ2-4|TRBV7-9
CASSARKAKNIQYF
>TRBJ2-5|TRBV6-2/TRBV6-3
CASSSPGGGQETQYF
>TRBJ2-3|TRBV12-3/TRBV12-4
CASTTIMREGDTQYF
>TRBJ2-6|TRBV24-1
CATSDPRTGAGSGANVLTF
>TRBJ2-3|TRBV5-8
CASSVGLAGVSTDTQYF
>TRBJ2-5|TRBV7-3
CASSSSPSLQETQYF
>TRBJ2-2|TRBV7-3
CASSPRDTDTGELFF
>TRBJ2-2|TRBV11-1
CASSLETTNTGELFF
>TRBJ2-1|TRBV5-6
CASSLDGAVGVNEQFF
>TRBJ2-1|TRBV20-1
CSAKAGGKVEQFF
>TRBJ2-2|TRBV19
CASISTPGVNTGELFF
>TRBJ1-2|TRBV19
CASSAFGERGYTF
>TRBJ2-5|TRBV20-1
CSAREGTVRETQYF
>TRBJ2-7|TRBV15
CATSRDLTVISYEQYF
>TRBJ2-5|TRBV27
CASSLSGTTQETQYF
>TRBJ1-2|TRBV29-1
CSVDGQGSMGGYTF
>TRBJ2-7|TRBV19
CASSIGPPFPYEQYF
>TRBJ1-2|TRBV27
CASSLSRQQNYGYTF
>TRBJ1-2|TRBV20-1
CSGGQGARDYGYTF
>TRBJ2-2|TRBV20-1
CSAKTQATGELFF
>TRBJ2-5|TRBV29-1
CSVSEGTRQETQYF
>TRBJ2-3|TRBV5-1
CASRTGGFSTDTQYF
>TRBJ2-1|TRBV19
CASSISTGLNEQFF
>TRBJ2-2|TRBV20-1
CSARDRGETGELFF
>TRBJ2-7|TRBV20-1
CSASRASGDGEQYF
>TRBJ1-2|TRBV2
CASSTRGDSYGYTF
>TRBJ2-1|TRBV7-2
CASSLGHGFNEQFF
>TRBJ2-3|TRBV7-3
CASLEREGRTDTQYF
>TRBJ1-5|TRBV10-2
CASSAGASNQPQHF
>TRBJ2-3|TRBV7-2
CASSFLTSTDTQYF
>TRBJ2-7|TRBV20-1
CSASRGPPEQYF
>TRBJ2-3|TRBV29-1
CSVEPGYTDTQYF
>TRBJ2-7|TRBV20-1
CSAEQGAGSYEQYF
>TRBJ2-1|TRBV20-1
CSARIRGTIGEQFF
>TRBJ2-7|TRBV29-1
CSARSASGIGEQYF
>TRBJ2-1|TRBV7-9
CASSDGGSYNEQFF
>TRBJ2-5|TRBV7-9
CASSLVGAGETQYF
>TRBJ2-3|TRBV4-3
CASSQITGGDTQYF
>TRBJ2-3|TRBV4-3
CASSSRAGDTDTQYF
>TRBJ1-1|TRBV5-1
CASSLVSNTEAFF
>TRBJ2-7|TRBV7-2
CASSPRTLYEQYF
>TRBJ1-4|TRBV7-6
CASSSDWNEKLFF
>TRBJ1-4|TRBV21-1
CASSKDGLTVVATNEKLFF
>TRBJ2-3|TRBV20-1
CSAALAEQYF
>TRBJ2-5|TRBV6-6
CASSYGLETQYF
>TRBJ2-3|TRBV20-1
CSASIGSETDTQYF
>TRBJ1-1|TRBV6-2/TRBV6-3
CASSRALQGYTEAFF
>TRBJ2-6|TRBV6-1
CASRLQLLGANVLTF
>TRBJ2-7|TRBV5-1
CASSVGQGREEEQYF
>TRBJ2-4|TRBV18
CASSPGYENIQYF
>TRBJ2-1|TRBV5-1
CASSPAGYEQFF
>TRBJ2-1|TRBV6-2/TRBV6-3
CAIRGGFDEQFF
>TRBJ2-7|TRBV7-2
CASSLAPPRSYEQYF
>TRBJ1-2|TRBV29-1
CSVERQNYGYTF
>TRBJ1-2|TRBV4-3
CASSQGSANRDREVGYGYTF